A few counts support the clone carrying this T cell receptor beta chain. Germline V gene lookup returns CDR1 SGDLS and CDR2 YYNGEE. Trimming removed 3 bases at V and 8 bases at J, with 20 bases between. The CDR3 consists of 16 residues. The data stem from a study of blood T cell repertoires in COVID-19. Looking at the study overall: The United States, Italy and Spain supplied acute and convalescent COVID-19 samples. T cells, B-cell-depleted T cells, or PBMCs provided the cDNA or gDNA that served as material.

Per the study methods: Researchers report that nucleated cell counts were estimated from reference gene primer amplification. Profiling relied on immunoSEQ multiplex PCR, and the TCRdb table lists in-frame clones only, not all of them. The DNA gave D and trimming, while V, J and clone size come from that table. The sample contains some 87,000 clones, roughly four fifths of which appear only once. This receptor was identified in a human donor in a cohort sampled during active COVID-19. The rearrangement joins TRBV9 to TRBJ2-2, with D possibly TRBD1 on 7 matching bases. The sample was peripheral blood. CDR3 nucleotide sequence: TGTGCCAGCAGCGCCGATCGACAGGGAGGCAGAGGGGAGCTGTTTTTT. Translated, it gives CASSADRQGGRGELFF.